This T cell receptor (beta chain) appears in the sequencing data of a study of cytomegalovirus exposure and HLA in healthy donors. Broader study findings: In vitro work confirmed that a few CMV-associated chains recognize CMV antigens. Reportedly, diagnosis of cytomegalovirus status by the classifier showed high specificity and sensitivity.

Regarding this clone: Its target is unknown.

Method: immunoSEQ multiplex PCR; TCRdb's copy keeps in-frame clones and lacks some. The table records 200,000 or so clones, about nine tenths of them present only once. The CDR3 loop spans 16 amino acids. Germline CDR1 is SGHNT and CDR2 is YENEEA. Unmatched junction bases numbered 6, after V lost 5 bases and J lost 0 bases. The rearrangement uses TRBV11-3 and TRBJ2-1; 8 bases are a match to TRBD2. The sequenced sample consisted of PBMCs. The clonotype originates from a woman under 30 in good health and CMV-seropositive. CDR3 coding DNA: TGTGCCAGCAGCCAACGACTAGCGAGCTCCTACAATGAGCAGTTCTTC. As protein: CASSQRLASSYNEQFF.